The TCR beta chain under discussion was sequenced for a study of metastatic and nonmetastatic thyroid tumors. The overall study: Samples came from malignant and benign thyroid patients, and repertoires were compared across blood and tumor or nodule tissue. General study findings and limits: TCR beta diversity was reportedly significantly higher in malignant thyroid tumors than benign nodules, in blood and tumor.

All patients reached thyroid surgery having received no treatment beforehand. Source study methods: Differences in CDR3 between clinicopathological groups were drawn on to build a classifier intended to discriminate distant-metastatic papillary thyroid cancer patients. With MiXCR, TCRdb reprocessed the PCR reads. TCRdb's processing, not the study's, gives the V and J calls here. Of some 31,000 clones listed, around 7% were seen once; the top ten hold around 44%. The V end lost 5 bases, the J end lost 1 base, and 9 bases lay between the germline ends. This CDR3 contains 14 residues. In regard to this clone: What it binds is not known.

This chain uses TRBV12-3 or TRBV12-4 with TRBJ1-3, with D maybe TRBD1 (5 bases). The receptor was derived from a female donor with papillary thyroid cancer or a benign thyroid nodule (not recorded which). Some clones in this sample may be carry-over from other donors' samples. The material sequenced was blood. Written as DNA, the CDR3 is TGTGCCAGCAGTACAGGAGGTTCTGGAAACACCATATATTTT. Translated, it gives CASSTGGSGNTIYF.